The following is a TCR beta chain sequence with its context. For ophthalmopathy patients, the Clinical Activity Score was at least 3 and the NOSPECS grade at least 4; duration was under 3 months. This entry belongs to a study of T cells in Graves' hyperthyroidism and ophthalmopathy. Researchers amplified the TCR beta CDR3 regions from RNA transcripts. HTBI primers were employed in a first-round RT-PCR of the TCR CDR3. TCRdb processed the multiplex PCR reads anew with MiXCR; each CDR3 protein has one entry. The table lists approximately 380,000 distinct CDR3 sequences, roughly 13% of them singletons. CDR3 size: 14 residues. From germline, CDR1 is ENHRY and CDR2 SYGVKD. Trimming took off 4 bases at V and 8 bases at J, with 17 bases between the two ends.

This TCR was recovered from a man aged 45-65 years with Graves' ophthalmopathy. The specimen sequenced was blood. V gene TRBV10-3 combines with J gene TRBJ1-2, with unresolved D. This CDR3 reads CAISGTTQRQGYTF. The CDR3 DNA reads as TGTGCCATCAGTGGAACAACTCAACGTCAGGGCTACACCTTC.